This TCR beta chain was sequenced for a study of shared clonotypes between healthy human individuals. Regarding the study as a whole: Four donors shared approximately 5% of their naive CD4 clonotypes.

In regard to this clone: What it binds is unknown.

This CDR3 is built from 17 residues. Germline-derived CDR1 and CDR2 are SGHTS and YDEGEE. V was pared by 2 bases and J by 0 bases, with 18 bases between. Across several immunoSEQ plates, the genomic DNA of each subset was split evenly. Sorted-subset replicate PCRs used approximately 200 ng of genomic DNA. This amount corresponded to some 32,000 T cell genomes. Assay: immunoSEQ multiplex PCR; the TCRdb copy retains only in-frame clones and omits some. This repertoire shows more than 550,000 clones, less than 95% found once; its top ten account for 34%. The chain couples TRBV5-8 to TRBJ2-7; D may be TRBD1 or TRBD2 (6 bases each). Sequencing was carried out using memory CD8+ T cells from PBMCs. Noted subset: CD45RO+ cells pooled with CCR7-negative TemRA cells. This clonotype was obtained from a man aged 18 to 30 in good health. Some clones in this sample may be carry-over from other donors' samples. CDR3 sequence: CASSFGTWGPLSYEQYF. CDR3 DNA: TGTGCCAGCAGCTTCGGGACTTGGGGGCCCCTCTCCTACGAGCAGTACTTC.